Reported below is one TCR beta chain. Its binding antigen is unknown. No qualities accompany the bases; no much larger clone lies one base away. These data are taken from a study of Siglec-9 on CD8 T cells in melanoma (dated by TCRdb to about 2019). In the study overall: The study examined the expression of Siglec-9 on CD8+ T cells and how Siglec-9 regulates T cells within the melanoma tumor microenvironment.

The protocol used for the library was the immunoSEQ multiplex PCR assay. Not all clones reach the TCRdb copy of this immuneACCESS table, which keeps in-frame sequences only. Checked studies attribute under half of the gap to unresolved V genes and leave the rest unexplained. This sample lists 30,000 to 45,000 clones; 84% were detected once. Together, the top ten hold under 2% of the sample. Overall study outcomes, separate from this receptor: Siglec-9 was reported to mark and regulate an effector memory CD8+ T-cell subset that appeared to accumulate within melanoma tumors.

CDR1 and CDR2, looked up from the germline V gene (reference sequence), are LNHDA and SQIVND. From cysteine to phenylalanine, the CDR3 is 14 amino acids long. The sequence is cut down to CDR3 DNA, 42 bases in frame from base 1. Germline trimming amounts to 5 bases on V and 6 bases on J, with 7 as the count of junction bases outside the gene matches. The clonotype was recovered from a human donor in good health. The material sequenced was Siglec-9- CD8+ T cells sorted from blood. The cell subset or site label on this specimen signifies: CD8 T cells lacking Siglec-9. The chain is encoded by TRBV19 joined to TRBJ2-7; 10 central nucleotides agree with TRBD2. CDR3 reads: CASSPLAGAIEQYF. The DNA is TGTGCCAGTAGTCCTCTAGCGGGAGCCATCGAGCAGTACTTC.